These 11 T cell receptor beta chains came from one sample sequenced in a study of memory CD8 T cells in hepatitis C reinfection. The assay was immunoSEQ multiplex PCR, and TCRdb's table has in-frame clones only and misses some. The sample carries around 47,000 clones, over 75% recorded once. Regarding time point: peak reinfection, 3 to 8 weeks after reinfection detection. TCR sequencing was done directly ex vivo on sorted cells, without expansion in vitro. Sequences were obtained from naive CD8+ T cells sorted from blood. The receptor set was obtained from a man aged 18 to 30 with hepatitis C virus infection.

The chain links TRBV11-2 to TRBJ2-7, with 11 bases that match TRBD2. The CDR3 has 14 amino acids. Germline CDR1 reads SGHAT; CDR2 reads FQNNGV. V lost 2 bases to trimming and J lost 4 bases; unmatched junction nucleotides: 1. CDR3 DNA sequence: TGTGCCAGCAGCTTAACTAGCGGGAGATACGAGCAGTACTTC. Its protein is CASSLTSGRYEQYF.

This clone was observed a handful of times. The gene calls are TRBV10-2 and TRBJ2-1; 10 bases map to TRBD2. The V segment lost 0 bases and the J segment 12 bases; nucleotides outside the gene matches: 11. There are 16 residues in the CDR3. From germline, CDR1 is WSHSY and CDR2 SAAADI. The CDR3 DNA reads as TGCGCCAGCAGTGAGTCGACAGCGGGGGGGCAGGTGCCGCAGTTCTTC. Protein sequence: CASSESTAGGQVPQFF.

This rearrangement joins TRBV4-3 to TRBJ2-2; D perhaps matches TRBD2 (5 bases). The V gene's germline CDR1 is LGHNA and CDR2 YSLEER. The CDR3 totals 15 residues. V lost 1 base to trimming and J lost 4 bases, with 10 bases between them. The CDR3 coding sequence is TGCGCCAGCAGCCAAGTCGGGGTCGCCACCGGGGAGCTGTTTTTT. This translates into CASSQVGVATGELFF.

V and J are TRBV10-3 and TRBJ2-5, with TRBD2 as a possible D gene (5 bases). The J call may be wrong; the DNA end is better matched by TRBJ2-7. Germline V gene lookup returns CDR1 ENHRY and CDR2 SYGVKD. The CDR3 contains 14 residues. CDR3: CAISESSGFHEQYF. The CDR3 coding sequence is TGTGCCATCAGTGAGTCGTCGGGGTTCCACGAGCAGTACTTC.

The rearrangement joins TRBV6-6 to TRBJ1-1; a weak D match, TRBD1 (5 bases). In germline, CDR1 is MNHNY, CDR2 SVGAGI (reference sequence). The CDR3 length is 13 residues. V was pared by 0 bases and J by 5 bases, with 7 bases between. CDR3 coding DNA: TGTGCCAGCAGTTACTCCGGGGGGACTGAAGCTTTCTTT. Translating gives CASSYSGGTEAFF.

Written as DNA, the CDR3 is TGTGCCAGCAGCAGCCTGGCGGGGGCAGATACGCAGTATTTT. Translation: CASSSLAGADTQYF. The chain employs TRBV7-8 and TRBJ2-3; 7 nucleotides match TRBD2. This CDR3 spans 14 amino acids. J gave up 4 bases and V 5 bases, and 6 bases lay outside the gene matches. Germline CDR1 and CDR2: SGHVS and FQNEAQ.

The V and J genes are TRBV12-5 and TRBJ1-1; D is uncertain. CDR1 and CDR2 (germline): LGHNT, FRNRAP. The CDR3 totals 14 residues. Trimming left V 1 base short and J 7 bases short, with 13 bases between. CDR3 loop: CASGLGPARDEAFF. As DNA, the CDR3 is TGTGCTAGTGGTTTGGGACCGGCCCGGGATGAAGCTTTCTTT.

The J gene is TRBJ2-6, the V gene TRBV6-1, with TRBD1 as a possible D gene (5 bases). The germline gives CDR1 MNHNS, CDR2 SASEGT. V lost 1 base and J 1 base, leaving 5 bases between the germline ends. The length of the CDR3 is 15 residues. Here the CDR3 reads CASSEGTSGANVLTF. CDR3 sequence (DNA): TGTGCCAGCAGTGAAGGGACATCTGGGGCCAACGTCCTGACTTTC.

The V and J genes are TRBV6-5 and TRBJ2-2; 7 nucleotides match TRBD1. Germline CDR1 reads MNHEY; CDR2 reads SVGAGI. The CDR3 consists of 13 residues. With 8 bases clipped from V and 4 bases from J, the junction kept 4 bases outside the gene matches. The DNA of the CDR3 is TGTGCCAGCTCAGACAGGGTCACCGGGGAGCTGTTTTTT. The encoded protein is CASSDRVTGELFF.

V is TRBV9 and J is TRBJ2-1; D ambiguous. Trimming took 0 bases from V and 6 from J, leaving 4 bases between them. This CDR3 is built from 12 residues. Germline CDR1 reads SGDLS; CDR2 reads YYNGEE. The CDR3 sequence is CASSVASNEQFF. The CDR3 DNA follows: TGTGCCAGCAGCGTAGCCAGCAATGAGCAGTTCTTC. Together with reference TRBV9 and TRBJ2-1, the CDR3 gives the full variable domain: DSGVTQTPKHLITATGQRVTLRCSPRSGDLSVYWYQQSLDQGLQFLIQYYNGEERAKGNILERFSAQQFPDLHSELNLSSLELGDSALYFCASSVASNEQFFGPGTRLTVL.

This clone showed up just once. The chain links TRBV5-1 to TRBJ2-1; 15 nucleotides agree with TRBD2. The CDR3 has 16 residues. V shed 2 bases and J 6 bases; nucleotides not matched to a gene: 3. CDR1 and CDR2 (germline): SGHRS, YFSETQ. CDR3 nucleotides: TGCGCCAGCAGCTTTCTGGGACTAGCGGGGGGCAATGAGCAGTTCTTC. Protein product: CASSFLGLAGGNEQFF.